Each of the 9 T cell receptor beta chains below was sequenced from the same sample in a study of tumor-infiltrating lymphocytes in primary liver carcinoma. Total RNA (approximately 500 ng) served as template for TCR beta cDNA synthesis primed by a constant-region primer. Slightly modified ARM-PCR, run as three nested multiplex PCR rounds, produced the TCR beta libraries. Running approximately 10 cycles apiece, the first two PCR rounds relied on TRBV1-TRBV30 forward primers together with a C-beta reverse primer. TCRdb fed the multiplex PCR reads into MiXCR, producing one record per CDR3 protein. The table records 100,000 to 150,000 distinct CDR3 sequences, 50% to 80% of them present only once. Without any cell sorting, about 18-30 mg of bulk tissue yielded co-extracted RNA and DNA. Sequenced: liver tumor tissue from sampling region 3. The subset denotes: tumor region T3, left-lateral pole. The receptors stem from a woman aged 60-75 years with primary liver carcinoma and hepatitis B virus infection.

This clonotype has a handful of counts. The junction and the germline gene differ at one end; a read error may be behind it. J is TRBJ2-2 and V is TRBV11-2; tentative D call: TRBD2 (5 bases). The germline V gene encodes CDR1 SGHAT and CDR2 FQNNGV. The CDR3 has 13 amino acids. Here the CDR3 reads CASSLGRTGELFF. The DNA of the CDR3 is TGTGCCAGTAGCTTAGGTAGGACTGGGGAGCTGTTCTTT.

This clonotype was found a few times. This may be a read error, as it is one base from a much larger clone. This CDR3 reads CASRPGQGVGGLFF. The CDR3 nucleotides are TGTGCCAGCAGACCTGGACAGGGTGTCGGGGGGCTGTTTTTT. The chain employs TRBV4-2 and TRBJ2-2; 8 nucleotides match TRBD1. The CDR3 covers 14 residues. The germline V gene encodes CDR1 LGHNA and CDR2 YNFKEQ.

This chain links TRBV28 with TRBJ2-5, with D hard to call. The CDR3 totals 13 residues. The germline V and J ends were trimmed by 10 bases and 1 base, with 13 bases remaining between them. Germline V CDR1 and CDR2: MDHEN, SYDVKM. The CDR3 DNA reads as TGTGCCACCCTAGGGAATTTCCAAGAGACCCAGTACTTC. This codes for CATLGNFQETQYF.

V gene TRBV5-8 combines with J gene TRBJ2-1; 7 bases line up with TRBD2. This CDR3 comprises 16 residues. The ends lost 4 bases at V and 3 bases at J; junction bases unmatched: 10. The V gene's germline CDR1 is SGHTS and CDR2 YDEGEE. CDR3: CASSLPGRLNYNEQFF. For the CDR3, the DNA is TGTGCCAGCAGCCTGCCCGGGAGGCTTAACTACAATGAGCAGTTCTTC.

This clonotype was recorded at least ten times. J is TRBJ2-7 and V is TRBV14; D might be TRBD1 (5 bases). With 1 base removed from V and 0 bases from J, the gap between germline ends came to 10 bases. There are 15 residues in the CDR3. The germline gives CDR1 SGHDN, CDR2 FVKESK. DNA of the CDR3: TGTGCCAGCAGCCAAGGGTTGGGGCCCTCCTACGAGCAGTACTTC. Translated, it gives CASSQGLGPSYEQYF.

This clonotype was seen many times. This may be a read error: a much more frequent sequence differs by one nucleotide. The rearrangement links TRBV11-3 to TRBJ2-1; possibly TRBD2 for D (6 bases). CDR3 length: 15 residues. V was shortened by 5 bases and J by 7 bases, with 18 bases between the two germline ends. CDR1 and CDR2 (germline): SGHNT, YENEEA. The CDR3 here is CASSTLGGPGNEQFF. The CDR3 DNA sequence: TGTGCCAGCAGCACCCTAGGAGGGCCGGGAAATGAGCAGTTCTTC. Full variable domain (rest looked up from reference TRBV11-3 and TRBJ2-1): EAGVVQSPRYKIIEKKQPVAFWCNPISGHNTLYWYLQNLGQGPELLIRYENEEAVDDSQLPKDRFSAERLKGVDSTLKIQPAELGDSAVYLCASSTLGGPGNEQFFGPGTRLTVL.

This clonotype was found a few times. A clone one base away is much larger, so this may be a read error. V gene TRBV29-1 combines with J gene TRBJ2-7; 7 positions agree with TRBD1. This CDR3 region has 13 residues. The V gene's germline CDR1 is SQVTM and CDR2 ANQGSEA. Here the CDR3 DNA reads TGCGGCGTCCGACAGGGTCTCTCCTACGAGCAGTACTTC. Amino acid sequence: CGVRQGLSYEQYF.

V gene TRBV5-8 combines with J gene TRBJ2-3; D not certain. There are 16 residues in the CDR3. Per germline, CDR1 SGHTS and CDR2 YDEGEE. The V end lost 2 bases, the J end lost 4 bases, and 17 bases lay between the germline ends. CDR3 DNA sequence: TGTGCCAGCAGCTTTAGGCTCGGTGTGGGCTCAGATACGCAGTATTTT. It yields the protein CASSFRLGVGSDTQYF.

Of note for this clonotype: One junction end does not reproduce the germline sequence, and a read error may be involved. The chain recombines TRBV5-1 with TRBJ2-7; D not certain. The CDR3 spans 15 residues. From germline, CDR1 is SGHRS and CDR2 YFSETQ. The CDR3 region has the DNA TGCACCAGCAGCTTCCAAAATGGCGGCCGCGACGAGCAGTACTTC. Protein: CTSSFQNGGRDEQYF.